The 32 T cell receptor beta chains in this list originate from one sample, sequenced in a study of cytomegalovirus exposure and HLA in healthy donors. PCR involved 60 Vbeta and 13 Jbeta primers. Data came from immunoSEQ multiplex PCR; TCRdb stores just in-frame clones and leaves some out. The data hold some 130,000 clones, with approximately 80% observed a single time. Sequencing was done on a sample of PBMCs. These receptor sequences come from a woman between 40 and 50 years old in good health and CMV-seronegative.

V gene TRBV10-2 combines with J gene TRBJ2-3; 8 bases are shared with TRBD2. V trimming: 6 bases; J trimming: 2 bases; junction bases outside the gene matches: 10. The CDR3 totals 16 residues. The germline gives CDR1 WSHSY, CDR2 SAAADI. The CDR3 loop reads CASRTPGGGFTDTQYF. The CDR3 DNA is TGCGCCAGCAGGACCCCCGGGGGGGGCTTCACAGATACGCAGTATTTT.

The chain couples TRBV5-1 to TRBJ1-4, with 12 bases matching TRBD1. V was pared by 0 bases and J by 8 bases, with 2 bases of the junction left unmatched. From germline, CDR1 is SGHRS and CDR2 YFSETQ. This CDR3 comprises 15 residues. The CDR3 region has the DNA TGCGCCAGCAGCTTGGTGGGACAGGGGGCGGAAAAACTGTTTTTT. It translates to CASSLVGQGAEKLFF.

This clone was observed once. The rearrangement uses TRBV28 and TRBJ1-1; the D is unclear. V lost 4 bases and J 11 bases, leaving 11 bases between the germline ends. This CDR3 comprises 11 residues. Germline V gives CDR1 MDHEN, CDR2 SYDVKM. DNA for the CDR3: TGTGCCAGCAGTTCCCCGACGGGGGCTTTCTTT. Its translation is CASSSPTGAFF.

This chain joins TRBV5-4 and TRBJ2-7; 8 nucleotides match TRBD1. Trimming cost V 0 bases and J 6 bases; bases outside gene matches: 5. In germline, CDR1 is SGHNT, CDR2 YYREEE (reference sequence). The CDR3 is 14 residues long. CDR3 sequence reads: CASSLGQGPLEQYF. The CDR3, as DNA: TGTGCCAGCAGCTTGGGACAGGGGCCCCTCGAGCAGTACTTC.

The CDR3 sequence is CASSFETGVRGYEQYF. CDR3 nucleotide sequence: TGTGCCAGCAGCTTCGAGACAGGGGTGAGGGGGTACGAGCAGTACTTC. This chain links TRBV7-8 with TRBJ2-7; 8 bases align to TRBD1. From germline, CDR1 is SGHVS and CDR2 FQNEAQ. The V segment lost 3 bases and the J segment 4 bases; nucleotides outside the gene matches: 11. The CDR3 runs 16 residues. The full variable domain, in which reference TRBV7-8 and TRBJ2-7 provide the parts outside the CDR3, is GAGVSQSPRYKVAKRGQDVALRCDPISGHVSLFWYQQALGQGPEFLTYFQNEAQLDKSGLPSDRFFAERPEGSVSTLKIQRTQQEDSAVYLCASSFETGVRGYEQYFGPGTRLTVT.

In this sample, this clone turned up a few times. The genes are TRBV5-1 and TRBJ1-2; possible D gene TRBD1, 5 bases. The V gene's germline CDR1 is SGHRS and CDR2 YFSETQ. The CDR3 spans 19 residues. V lost 0 bases, J lost 0 bases, and 21 bases lay in between. The CDR3 nucleotides are TGCGCCAGCAGCTTGGCCGAGATTGGTCAGGGTCCCGCTAACTATGGCTACACCTTC. The encoded protein is CASSLAEIGQGPANYGYTF.

The chain recombines TRBV19 with TRBJ1-6; D uncertain. Germline-derived CDR1 and CDR2 are LNHDA and SQIVND (reference sequence). The CDR3 covers 12 residues. Trimming took 4 bases from V and 13 from J, leaving 11 bases between them. CDR3 in amino acids: CASSSALVPLHF. CDR3 nucleotides: TGTGCCAGTAGTAGCGCACTGGTGCCCCTCCACTTT.

V gene TRBV5-1 combines with J gene TRBJ2-3; D uncertain. Germline V gene sequence: CDR1 SGHRS, CDR2 YFSETQ. The V end lost 0 bases, the J end lost 14 bases, and 10 bases lay between the germline ends. The CDR3 spans 11 residues. The CDR3 region has the DNA TGCGCCAGCAGCTTGGAAGTCCGTAGGTATTTT. Amino acids: CASSLEVRRYF.

The chain couples TRBV27 to TRBJ1-2, with 7 bases matching TRBD1. The germline CDR1 and CDR2 sequences are MNHEY and SMNVEV (reference sequence). The V and J ends lost 5 bases and 7 bases, in that order; junction bases with no gene match: 7. The CDR3 spans 13 residues. The CDR3, as DNA: TGTGCCAGCAGTCCGGCAGGGGGATTTGGCTACACCTTC. As protein: CASSPAGGFGYTF.

V is TRBV28 and J is TRBJ1-1; 7 bases are a match to TRBD1. The CDR3 is 15 residues long. The V and J ends lost 2 bases and 0 bases, in that order; junction bases with no gene match: 3. The germline gives CDR1 MDHEN, CDR2 SYDVKM. Here the CDR3 DNA reads TGTGCCAGCAGTTTACGGACAGGCATGAACACTGAAGCTTTCTTT. Protein sequence: CASSLRTGMNTEAFF.

The DNA of the CDR3 is TGTGCCAGCAGCTTAGGAGGACAGGGGGTAGACTATGGCTACACCTTC. Translated: CASSLGGQGVDYGYTF. This chain joins TRBV7-2 and TRBJ1-2; 10 bases line up with TRBD1. Unmatched junction bases numbered 5, after V lost 1 base and J lost 3 bases. Germline-derived CDR1 and CDR2 are SGHTA and FQGNSA. The CDR3 loop spans 16 amino acids.

This clone was observed a few times. The rearrangement links TRBV5-4 to TRBJ1-2; TRBD1 is a possible D gene (5 bases). The V end lost 5 bases, the J end lost 2 bases, and 10 bases lay between the germline ends. The CDR3 runs to 13 residues. Germline V gene lookup returns CDR1 SGHNT and CDR2 YYREEE (reference sequence). The CDR3 nucleotides are TGTGCCAGCAGTCGACAGCTCAACTATGGCTACACCTTC. Translation gives CASSRQLNYGYTF.

The gene calls are TRBV10-3 and TRBJ2-7; maybe TRBD2 (5 bases). V was cut by 7 bases and J by 0 bases, with 13 bases left in between. CDR3 length: 14 amino acids. CDR1 is ENHRY, CDR2 SYGVKD, per germline. In DNA form, the CDR3 reads TGTGCCATCACTCCGGGATCGGGCTCCTACGAGCAGTACTTC. Protein product: CAITPGSGSYEQYF.

V gene TRBV4-1 combines with J gene TRBJ2-7, with 9 bases fitting TRBD1. CDR1 is MGHRA, CDR2 YSYEKL, per germline. The V segment lost 3 bases and the J segment 5 bases; nucleotides outside the gene matches: 11. The CDR3 covers 16 residues. In DNA, the CDR3 is TGCGCCAGCAGCCATCATCCCGGGACAGGGTCGAACGAGCAGTACTTC. Translation gives CASSHHPGTGSNEQYF.

This clone was picked up a small number of times. V gene TRBV6-6 combines with J gene TRBJ1-1; the D gene is possibly TRBD1 (6 bases). CDR1 and CDR2 (germline): MNHNY, SVGAGI (reference sequence). This CDR3 has 15 residues. With 6 bases removed from V and 2 bases from J, the gap between germline ends came to 16 bases. In DNA form, the CDR3 reads TGTGCCAGCAGCAGACCGGGACAAACAAACACTGAAGCTTTCTTT. Residues: CASSRPGQTNTEAFF.

This chain connects TRBV6-5 to TRBJ2-5; 10 nucleotides match TRBD2. Losses at the gene ends were 0 bases for V and 7 bases for J; bases not matched to a gene: 8. This CDR3 region has 16 residues. Germline CDR1 and CDR2: MNHEY and SVGAGI. CDR3 sequence: CASSYSSSGGRGTQYF. Written as DNA, the CDR3 is TGTGCCAGCAGTTACTCGTCTAGCGGGGGCCGGGGGACCCAGTACTTC.

This chain connects TRBV5-8 to TRBJ1-5; 7 nucleotides match TRBD1. The CDR3 covers 15 residues. J lost 0 bases, V lost 4 bases, and 4 bases had no gene match. Germline CDR1 reads SGHTS; CDR2 reads YDEGEE. The CDR3 region has the DNA TGTGCCAGCAGCCCGGGGACAGTTAGCAATCAGCCCCAGCATTTT. Amino acid sequence: CASSPGTVSNQPQHF.

The chain has TRBV19 and TRBJ2-2, with TRBD2 matching 8 bases. Germline V CDR1 and CDR2: LNHDA, SQIVND (reference sequence). The CDR3 is 17 residues long. The ends lost 2 bases at V and 1 base at J; junction bases unmatched: 6. This CDR3 is CASSIRLAGQNTGELFF. The CDR3 DNA reads as TGTGCCAGTAGTATACGCCTAGCGGGCCAGAACACCGGGGAGCTGTTTTTT.

The CDR3 loop reads CAWSTGMRAGANVLTF. CDR3 nucleotides: TGTGCCTGGAGTACTGGAATGAGGGCTGGGGCCAACGTCCTGACTTTC. The genes are TRBV30 and TRBJ2-6; D may be TRBD2 (5 bases). Trimming took off 2 bases at V and 2 bases at J, with 13 bases between the two ends. CDR1 and CDR2 from the germline V gene are GTSNPN and SVGIG (reference sequence). The CDR3 has 16 amino acids.

This chain joins TRBV27 and TRBJ1-2; TRBD1 matches 11 bases. The CDR3 length is 15 residues. Germline CDR1 MNHEY, CDR2 SMNVEV (reference sequence). The V gene end was trimmed by 3 bases and the J gene end by 4 bases; junction bases not matched to a gene: 4. DNA of the CDR3: TGTGCCAGCAGTTTTAAGGGACAGGGGGGCTATGGCTACACCTTC. Residues: CASSFKGQGGYGYTF.

This clone was observed once. V is TRBV6-5 and J is TRBJ2-2; 7 bases map to TRBD1. CDR3 length: 14 residues. The ends lost 2 bases at V and 3 bases at J; junction bases unmatched: 0. The V gene's germline CDR1 is MNHEY and CDR2 SVGAGI. CDR3 in DNA: TGTGCCAGCAGTTACAGGGGGCACACCGGGGAGCTGTTTTTT. Residues: CASSYRGHTGELFF.

The chain has TRBV6-5 and TRBJ2-5; 7 bases are a match to TRBD1. With V trimmed by 0 bases and J by 4 bases, 8 bases remained unmatched. The length of the CDR3 is 16 residues. From germline, CDR1 is MNHEY and CDR2 SVGAGI. CDR3 residues: CASSYSAGTARETQYF. CDR3 sequence (DNA): TGTGCCAGCAGTTACTCGGCCGGGACAGCCCGAGAGACCCAGTACTTC.

The chain combines TRBV20-1 with TRBJ1-2; no definite D call. In germline, CDR1 is DFQATT, CDR2 SNEGSKA (reference sequence). The CDR3 extends over 11 amino acids. V was pared by 5 bases and J by 5 bases, with 9 bases between. CDR3 DNA: TGCAGTGCTCCTCTACGATATGGCTACACCTTC. Amino acids: CSAPLRYGYTF.

The chain has TRBV5-6 and TRBJ2-1, with 7 nucleotides matching TRBD1. Per germline, CDR1 SGHDT and CDR2 YYEEEE. CDR3 length: 15 residues. The junction had 6 bases not matched to a gene; V was cut back by 3 bases and J by 3 bases. The CDR3: CASSSPGQSYNEQFF. For the CDR3, the DNA is TGTGCCAGCAGCTCCCCGGGACAGAGCTACAATGAGCAGTTCTTC. Together with reference TRBV5-6 and TRBJ2-1, the CDR3 gives the full variable domain: DAGVTQSPTHLIKTRGQQVTLRCSPKSGHDTVSWYQQALGQGPQFIFQYYEEEERQRGNFPDRFSGHQFPNYSSELNVNALLLGDSALYLCASSSPGQSYNEQFFGPGTRLTVL.

This clone showed up just once. This chain uses TRBV5-6 with TRBJ1-1; no clear D gene. The CDR3 loop spans 13 amino acids. The V gene's germline CDR1 is SGHDT and CDR2 YYEEEE. V gave up 4 bases and J gave up 1 base, with 8 bases separating them. The CDR3 is CASSLYKNTEAFF. The DNA of the CDR3 is TGTGCCAGCAGCCTGTACAAGAACACTGAAGCTTTCTTT.

The rearrangement joins TRBV27 to TRBJ1-1; weak D call: TRBD1 (5 bases). The germline V gene has CDR1 MNHEY and CDR2 SMNVEV (reference sequence). The CDR3 has 16 amino acids. Trimming removed 1 base from V and 1 base from J, with 13 bases in between. CDR3 residues: CASSLLGQSRNTEAFF. In nucleotides, the CDR3 is TGTGCCAGCAGTTTATTGGGGCAGTCGAGGAACACTGAAGCTTTCTTT.

The chain uses TRBV5-1 and TRBJ1-2; tentative D call: TRBD1 (5 bases). V was pared by 4 bases and J by 4 bases, with 8 bases between. The germline CDR1 and CDR2 sequences are SGHRS and YFSETQ. This CDR3 has 12 amino acids. CDR3 loop: CASSPDSYGYTF. CDR3 coding DNA: TGCGCCAGCAGCCCCGACAGCTATGGCTACACCTTC. The whole variable domain, filled in from reference TRBV5-1 and TRBJ1-2, reads KAGVTQTPRYLIKTRGQQVTLSCSPISGHRSVSWYQQTPGQGLQFLFEYFSETQRNKGNFPGRFSGRQFSNSRSEMNVSTLELGDSALYLCASSPDSYGYTFGSGTRLTVV.

The table lists this clone with a few counts. The J gene is TRBJ1-1, the V gene TRBV27; 8 bases are a match to TRBD1. CDR1 is MNHEY, CDR2 SMNVEV, per germline (reference sequence). The CDR3 covers 19 residues. Losses at the gene ends were 5 bases for V and 3 bases for J; bases not matched to a gene: 20. For the CDR3, the DNA is TGTGCCAGCAGTCCGATCAAACGGACAGGGCCTACTGCGGACACTGAAGCTTTCTTT. Its protein product is CASSPIKRTGPTADTEAFF.

The chain couples TRBV10-3 to TRBJ2-6; TRBD2 aligns across 13 bases. CDR1 and CDR2 (germline): ENHRY, SYGVKD. The CDR3 covers 17 residues. With V trimmed by 5 bases and J by 2 bases, 3 bases remained unmatched. Here the CDR3 reads CAISPTSGGTGANVLTF. For the CDR3, the DNA is TGTGCCATCAGTCCGACTAGCGGGGGGACTGGGGCCAACGTCCTGACTTTC.

The CDR3 reads CASSTPTGDGYTF. DNA of the CDR3: TGTGCCAGTAGTACCCCGACAGGGGATGGCTACACCTTC. The chain links TRBV19 to TRBJ1-2; 8 bases match TRBD1. The CDR3 contains 13 residues. V trimming: 4 bases; J trimming: 6 bases; junction bases outside the gene matches: 4. The germline V gene has CDR1 LNHDA and CDR2 SQIVND (reference sequence).

The V call is TRBV19, the J call TRBJ2-7, with D hard to call. Trimming took off 6 bases at V and 3 bases at J, with 21 bases between the two ends. The CDR3 covers 16 residues. Germline CDR1 is LNHDA and CDR2 is SQIVND (reference sequence). The DNA of the CDR3 is TGTGCCAGTAGGTCTATCGCCCCTCCATGCATCTACGAGCAGTACTTC. This gives the protein CASRSIAPPCIYEQYF.

The chain couples TRBV6-5 to TRBJ1-6; 10 bases match TRBD1. CDR1 MNHEY and CDR2 SVGAGI come from the germline V gene. There are 15 residues in the CDR3. Trimming cost V 6 bases and J 10 bases; bases outside gene matches: 9. The CDR3: CASSATGTGVSPLHF. CDR3 sequence (DNA): TGTGCCAGCAGCGCTACCGGGACAGGGGTGTCACCCCTCCACTTT.